Listed here are 26 T cell receptor beta chains from one sample, sequenced in a study of T cell changes during pregnancy in multiple sclerosis. Sequencing was performed with immunoSEQ multiplex PCR; in TCRdb, only in-frame clones are kept and a portion is missing. The table includes under 40,000 clones, about 90% detected once. This specimen was CD8+ T cells from peripheral blood mononuclear cells, taken before pregnancy. The receptors stem from a female donor with multiple sclerosis, enrolled in a pregnancy study.

This chain links TRBV25-1 with TRBJ1-6; tentative D call: TRBD1 (6 bases). The CDR3 consists of 16 residues. Trimming removed 5 bases at V and 4 bases at J, with 15 bases between. Per germline, CDR1 MGHDK and CDR2 SYGVNS. The CDR3 here is CASSNRDSRYNSPLHF. The DNA of the CDR3 is TGTGCCAGCAGTAACAGGGATTCGAGGTATAATTCACCCCTCCACTTT.

The chain couples TRBV7-6 to TRBJ1-1; a weak D match, TRBD1 (5 bases). The CDR3 runs to 15 residues. The V end was cut by 3 bases, the J end by 1 base, with 12 bases between. Germline-derived CDR1 and CDR2 are SGHVS and FNYEAQ. CDR3 nucleotides: TGTGCCAGCAGCTTTGGGGCCGGCCAGAACACTGAAGCTTTCTTT. Translation: CASSFGAGQNTEAFF.

The rearrangement links TRBV4-2 to TRBJ1-1, with 7 bases lining up with TRBD1. CDR1 and CDR2 from the germline V gene are LGHNA and YNFKEQ. J was trimmed by 1 base and V by 1 base; bases with no gene match: 12. This CDR3 region has 18 residues. The CDR3 loop reads CASSQVLAGRQGNTEAFF. In nucleotides, the CDR3 is TGTGCCAGCAGCCAAGTATTAGCCGGAAGACAGGGGAACACTGAAGCTTTCTTT.

J is TRBJ2-1 and V is TRBV7-3, with D perhaps TRBD2 (5 bases). This CDR3 contains 14 residues. The V end lost 5 bases, the J end lost 0 bases, and 8 bases lay between the germline ends. Germline CDR1 is SGHTA and CDR2 is FQGTGA. The CDR3 region is CASSPSGSYNEQFF. In DNA form, the CDR3 reads TGTGCCAGCAGCCCAAGCGGCTCCTACAATGAGCAGTTCTTC.

For the CDR3, the DNA is TGCGCCAGCAGCCATCCCCCCCCCGGAGACGGGGAGACCCAGTACTTC. This encodes CASSHPPPGDGETQYF. The gene calls are TRBV4-1 and TRBJ2-5, with D unresolved. CDR3 length equals 16 residues. The V end was cut by 3 bases, the J end by 5 bases, with 19 bases between. Germline loops: CDR1 MGHRA, CDR2 YSYEKL.

This chain uses TRBV6-1 with TRBJ2-7; a weak D match, TRBD2 (6 bases). Per germline, CDR1 MNHNS and CDR2 SASEGT. This CDR3 is built from 13 residues. Deletions cut 2 bases from V and 5 bases from J, with 10 bases between. Here the CDR3 reads CASSEFGGNEQYF. Here the CDR3 DNA reads TGTGCCAGCAGTGAATTTGGGGGGAACGAGCAGTACTTC.

The chain joins TRBV9 to TRBJ1-5, with a tentative D call TRBD1 (5 bases). Germline CDR1 is SGDLS and CDR2 is YYNGEE. The CDR3 is made up of 14 amino acids. Deletions cut 3 bases from V and 2 bases from J, with 9 bases between. CDR3 loop: CASSATARNQPQHF. In nucleotides, the CDR3 is TGTGCCAGCAGCGCGACAGCGCGCAATCAGCCCCAGCATTTT.

The chain combines TRBV27 with TRBJ2-7; D possibly corresponds to TRBD2 (6 bases). CDR3 length: 18 residues. Germline V gene data show CDR1 as MNHEY and CDR2 as SMNVEV (reference sequence). Trimming removed 0 bases at V and 4 bases at J, with 22 bases between. The CDR3 DNA is TGTGCCAGCAGTTTATCCACCCCGGTGAGTAGCGGAGGGTACGAGCAGTACTTC. Amino acid sequence: CASSLSTPVSSGGYEQYF.

The CDR3 reads CASSLTGWDDGEQYF. The CDR3 bases are TGTGCCAGCAGCTTGACAGGCTGGGACGACGGAGAGCAGTACTTC. The chain has TRBV7-9 and TRBJ2-7; perhaps TRBD1 as D (6 bases). This CDR3 comprises 15 residues. V lost 3 bases to trimming and J lost 7 bases, with 19 bases between them. CDR1 and CDR2 from the germline V gene are SEHNR and FQNEAQ (reference sequence). The full variable domain, completed using reference TRBV7-9 and TRBJ2-7, is DTGVSQNPRHKITKRGQNVTFRCDPISEHNRLYWYRQTLGQGPEFLTYFQNEAQLEKSRLLSDRFSAERPKGSFSTLEIQRTEQGDSAMYLCASSLTGWDDGEQYFGPGTRLTVT.

The chain is built from TRBV5-4 and TRBJ2-3; 13 bases line up with TRBD2. Germline loops: CDR1 SGHNT, CDR2 YYREEE (reference sequence). V dropped 4 bases and J dropped 3; count of bases not matched to a gene: 5. The CDR3 has 16 amino acids. CDR3 DNA: TGTGCCAGCAGCCCAGGACTAGCGGGAGTAACAGATACGCAGTATTTT. Protein: CASSPGLAGVTDTQYF.

J is TRBJ2-2 and V is TRBV4-1, with 8 bases fitting TRBD2. Germline CDR1 reads MGHRA; CDR2 reads YSYEKL. The V and J ends lost 2 bases and 4 bases, in that order; junction bases with no gene match: 6. This CDR3 comprises 16 residues. CDR3 sequence: CASSQRAGEPTGELFF. CDR3 nucleotide sequence: TGCGCCAGCAGCCAACGAGCGGGAGAGCCCACCGGGGAGCTGTTTTTT.

The V and J genes are TRBV25-1 and TRBJ2-7, with TRBD1 matching 8 bases. The ends lost 5 bases at V and 5 bases at J; junction bases unmatched: 8. Germline V gene lookup returns CDR1 MGHDK and CDR2 SYGVNS. The CDR3 is 14 residues long. CDR3 nucleotides: TGTGCCAGCAGTTCGTGGGACAGGATTGACGAGCAGTACTTC. Its protein is CASSSWDRIDEQYF.

The CDR3 DNA follows: TGCGCCAGCAGCCTACCGGGACAGCTCACTGAAGCTTTCTTT. This encodes CASSLPGQLTEAFF. The V and J genes are TRBV4-1 and TRBJ1-1; 7 bases match TRBD1. The V gene end was trimmed by 4 bases and the J gene end by 4 bases; junction bases not matched to a gene: 6. There are 14 residues in the CDR3. Germline CDR1 is MGHRA and CDR2 is YSYEKL.

The J gene is TRBJ2-3, the V gene TRBV13, with 15 nucleotides matching TRBD2. The germline gives CDR1 PRHDT, CDR2 FYEKMQ (reference sequence). The CDR3 runs to 16 residues. The V gene end was trimmed by 5 bases and the J gene end by 5 bases; junction bases not matched to a gene: 5. This CDR3 is CASSPPGLAGGDTQYF. DNA for the CDR3: TGTGCCAGCAGCCCGCCGGGACTAGCGGGGGGAGATACGCAGTATTTT.

J is TRBJ1-1 and V is TRBV7-9; weak D call: TRBD1 (6 bases). V dropped 0 bases and J dropped 0 bases, with 8 bases sitting between them. This CDR3 has 15 amino acids. Looked up from germline, CDR1 is SEHNR and CDR2 is FQNEAQ (reference sequence). CDR3 residues: CASSLAQGMNTEAFF. CDR3 DNA sequence: TGTGCCAGCAGCTTAGCGCAGGGGATGAACACTGAAGCTTTCTTT.

The chain joins TRBV9 to TRBJ2-4; 12 positions match TRBD2. Germline trimming cut 3 bases from V and 3 bases from J; bases unmatched to any gene: 10. The CDR3 loop spans 18 amino acids. CDR1 is SGDLS and CDR2 is YYNGEE in the germline V gene. The CDR3 region is CASSASGGAYNLKNIQYF. The CDR3 nucleotides read TGTGCCAGCAGCGCTAGCGGGGGGGCCTATAATCTCAAAAACATTCAGTACTTC.

This sequence joins TRBV5-1 and TRBJ2-1, with TRBD2 matching 13 bases. This CDR3 has 18 amino acids. CDR1 is SGHRS, CDR2 YFSETQ, per germline. J lost 8 bases, V lost 2 bases, and 13 bases had no gene match. CDR3 loop: CASSLDSAGTSGVDEQFF. As DNA, the CDR3 is TGCGCCAGCAGCTTAGATTCCGCTGGGACTAGCGGGGTGGATGAGCAGTTCTTC.

CDR3 sequence (DNA): TGCAGTGCCACCCCGAGGGGGGGCTACACCTTC. Protein product: CSATPRGGYTF. The chain recombines TRBV20-1 with TRBJ1-2; maybe TRBD1 (6 bases). CDR3 length: 11 amino acids. From germline, CDR1 is DFQATT and CDR2 SNEGSKA (reference sequence). The V gene lost 6 bases and the J gene lost 8 bases, with 13 bases spanning the gap.

This chain connects TRBV15 to TRBJ1-3; TRBD1 aligns across 10 bases. Germline V lookup: CDR1 LNHNV, CDR2 YYDKDF (reference sequence). With 5 bases clipped from V and 3 bases from J, the junction kept 7 bases outside the gene matches. This CDR3 region has 16 residues. In DNA, the CDR3 is TGTGCCACCAGCGGGGTTTGGACAGGGGGTGGAAACACCATATATTTT. Residues: CATSGVWTGGGNTIYF.

The rearrangement joins TRBV10-3 to TRBJ2-7, with TRBD2 matching 9 bases. J lost 2 bases, V lost 3 bases, and 5 bases had no gene match. The CDR3 consists of 15 residues. The germline V gene has CDR1 ENHRY and CDR2 SYGVKD. The CDR3 coding sequence is TGTGCCATCAGTGAACTAGCGGGCAGTGCCTACGAGCAGTACTTC. Its translation is CAISELAGSAYEQYF.

V usage is TRBV4-1 and J usage is TRBJ2-7; a possible D gene is TRBD1 (5 bases). CDR3 length equals 16 residues. Germline V gene data show CDR1 as MGHRA and CDR2 as YSYEKL. V lost 0 bases, J lost 3 bases, and 15 bases lay in between. DNA of the CDR3: TGCGCCAGCAGCCAAGATTTCTATGGGGCGGACTACGAGCAGTACTTC. Amino acid sequence: CASSQDFYGADYEQYF.

The table lists this clone with a count of one. The chain couples TRBV5-5 to TRBJ2-1; D remains unclear. V dropped 4 bases and J dropped 4 bases, with 3 bases sitting between them. Germline CDR1 is SGHKS and CDR2 is YYEKEE (reference sequence). CDR3 size: 11 residues. Here the CDR3 DNA reads TGTGCCAGCAGCCCTTACAATGAGCAGTTCTTC. Translated: CASSPYNEQFF.

V usage is TRBV19 and J usage is TRBJ1-1; D might be TRBD1 (5 bases). V was pared by 6 bases and J by 0 bases, with 14 bases between. CDR3 length equals 15 residues. Germline V CDR1 and CDR2: LNHDA, SQIVND (reference sequence). The CDR3 DNA follows: TGTGCCAGTAGCTCGAACAGGAGACTGAACACTGAAGCTTTCTTT. Translation gives CASSSNRRLNTEAFF. The entire variable domain, with the rest obtained from reference TRBV19 and TRBJ1-1, is as follows: DGGITQSPKYLFRKEGQNVTLSCEQNLNHDAMYWYRQDPGQGLRLIYYSQIVNDFQKGDIAEGYSVSREKKESFPLTVTSAQKNPTAFYLCASSSNRRLNTEAFFGQGTRLTVV.

This clone has just one count. The chain has TRBV5-4 and TRBJ2-7, with 7 bases aligning to TRBD1. The CDR3 totals 13 residues. V shed 4 bases and J 5 bases; nucleotides not matched to a gene: 6. Germline V lookup: CDR1 SGHNT, CDR2 YYREEE (reference sequence). CDR3 sequence: CASSRRQGHEQYF. CDR3 bases: TGTGCCAGCAGCCGGCGACAGGGCCACGAGCAGTACTTC.

The rearrangement uses TRBV10-3 and TRBJ1-1, with unresolved D. This CDR3 is built from 13 residues. V dropped 0 bases and J dropped 7 bases, with 9 bases sitting between them. Per germline, CDR1 ENHRY and CDR2 SYGVKD. CDR3 DNA: TGTGCCATCAGTGAGTCGGCTAGGATTGAAGCTTTCTTT. Protein product: CAISESARIEAFF.

This sequence joins TRBV6-5 and TRBJ1-2; 8 nucleotides align to TRBD1. The CDR3 totals 13 residues. After removal of 10 bases from V and 7 bases from J, the junction contained 11 bases not matched to a gene. Germline V lookup: CDR1 MNHEY, CDR2 SVGAGI. The CDR3 DNA is TGTGCCAATCCCGGGACAGGAAGAATTGGCTACACCTTC. It translates to CANPGTGRIGYTF.